Listed below are T cell receptor beta chains from one sample, sequenced in a study of blood T cell repertoires in COVID-19. Libraries were prepared by immunoSEQ multiplex PCR; TCRdb keeps only in-frame clonotypes and omits some of them. Of 120,000 to 150,000 clones in the sample, 87% are singletons; the top ten hold approximately 4.2%. Sequences were obtained from peripheral blood. These receptors originate from a woman aged 40 to 50 with acute or convalescent COVID-19. Each CDR3 is given with its conserved first and last residue. Each record gives: J gene, D gene, V gene, clone size, CDR3 length, CDR3 DNA, CDR3 protein. A D gene is named only where the DNA matches it firmly. Some rows mark clone size as missing; the rest say once, few, many or name a class of expanded clone.

TRBJ2-1 | TRBD2 | TRBV13 | NA | 14 | TGTGCCAGCAGCTTCGTGGGGGAGGGCCGAGAAAAGTTCTTC | CASSFVGEGREKFF
TRBJ2-7 | NA | TRBV6-5 | NA | 12 | TGTGCCAGCAGTTCCACCCGGACAGAGCAGTACTTC | CASSSTRTEQYF
TRBJ1-5 | NA | TRBV4-2 | NA | 17 | TGTGCCAGCAGCCAAGATCTGGCGACAGGAGTCTCTCAGCCCCAGCATTTT | CASSQDLATGVSQPQHF
TRBJ2-7 | TRBD1 | TRBV28 | NA | 16 | TGTGCCAGCAGTTCCCCGGGACAGGTGGGACTCTACGAGCAGTACTTC | CASSSPGQVGLYEQYF
TRBJ1-2 | NA | TRBV19 | NA | 16 | TGTGCCAGTAGTATAAAGCTGTGGGGCCCCTCGGGCGGCTACACCTTC | CASSIKLWGPSGGYTF
TRBJ2-1 | NA | TRBV7-9 | NA | 15 | TGTGCCAGCAGCTTGTCCCTCACAGGGAAGAATGAGCAGTTCTTC | CASSLSLTGKNEQFF
TRBJ2-5 | TRBD2 | TRBV19 | NA | 16 | TGTGCCAGTAGCCCGACTAGCGGGACGGTTCAAGAGACCCAGTACTTC | CASSPTSGTVQETQYF
TRBJ1-1 | NA | TRBV12-3/TRBV12-4 | many | 13 | TGTGCCAGCAGTTTATCCCGGAACACTGAAGCTTTCTTT | CASSLSRNTEAFF
TRBJ1-2 | NA | TRBV11-2 | NA | 13 | TGTGCCAGCAGCTTAGAACAGTTCTATGGCTACACCTTC | CASSLEQFYGYTF
TRBJ1-5 | NA | TRBV5-8 | once | 15 | TGTGCCAGCAGCTTGGAGGGGCAAAGTAATCAGCCCCAGCATTTT | CASSLEGQSNQPQHF
TRBJ1-6 | NA | TRBV19 | NA | 13 | TGTGCCAGTACGGACAGAGGGAATTCACCCCTCCACTTT | CASTDRGNSPLHF
TRBJ1-1 | NA | TRBV6-2/TRBV6-3 | NA | 12 | TGTGCCAGCAGTTACGTCACGGCTGAAGCTTTCTTT | CASSYVTAEAFF
TRBJ2-1 | TRBD2 | TRBV27 | NA | 14 | TGTGCCAGCAGTTCTGGGACTACCAACAATGAGCAGTTCTTC | CASSSGTTNNEQFF
TRBJ1-6 | NA | TRBV11-2 | NA | 15 | TGTGCCAGCAGCTTGGATGGACGGGGGAATTCACCCCTCCACTTT | CASSLDGRGNSPLHF
TRBJ2-5 | TRBD1 | TRBV2 | NA | 14 | TGTGCCACCAAATCAGGGACAGGGCAAGAGACCCAGTACTTC | CATKSGTGQETQYF
TRBJ1-1 | NA | TRBV14 | NA | 13 | TGTGCCAGCAGCCAACGGGTATTGACTGAAGCTTTCTTT | CASSQRVLTEAFF
TRBJ2-3 | NA | TRBV19 | once | 13 | TGTGCCACCTTAAGGGGTAGCACAGATACGCAGTATTTT | CATLRGSTDTQYF
TRBJ1-3 | NA | TRBV2 | NA | 15 | TGTGCCAGCACGTCCCCCGCGGCCTATGGAAACACCATATATTTT | CASTSPAAYGNTIYF
TRBJ1-5 | TRBD1 | TRBV4-3 | NA | 17 | TGCGCCAGCAGCCAGGACTTTGGAGGGACAGCCAATCAGCCCCAGCATTTT | CASSQDFGGTANQPQHF
TRBJ2-2 | NA | TRBV19 | NA | 17 | TGTGCCAGTACCAAGGTCAGGGGTGGGAGCGACACCGGGGAGCTGTTTTTT | CASTKVRGGSDTGELFF
TRBJ2-2 | NA | TRBV6-5 | NA | 14 | TGTGCCAGCTGGACACCCCGGGCGTCCGGGGAGCTGTTTTTT | CASWTPRASGELFF
TRBJ1-5 | NA | TRBV6-1 | NA | 15 | TGTGCCAGCAGTGAAAAACCCGGGCCGCGAGGGACCCAGCATTTT | CASSEKPGPRGTQHF
TRBJ1-5 | NA | TRBV28 | NA | 14 | TGTGCCAGCAGGGCCGGACAGTATTATCAGCCCCAGCATTTT | CASRAGQYYQPQHF
TRBJ2-7 | TRBD2 | TRBV7-8 | once | 16 | TGTGCCAGCAGCACGCCTAGCGGGAGGTTGAACTACGAGCAGTACTTC | CASSTPSGRLNYEQYF
TRBJ1-2 | NA | TRBV24-1 | NA | 15 | TGTGCCACCAGTGACTTGGGGGGCGCTGGGAATGGCTACACCTTC | CATSDLGGAGNGYTF
TRBJ2-4 | TRBD1 | TRBV3-1/TRBV3-2 | NA | 15 | TGTGCCAGCAGCCAATTCAGGGGGACCAAAAACATTCAGTACTTC | CASSQFRGTKNIQYF
TRBJ2-5 | NA | TRBV6-2/TRBV6-3 | NA | 16 | TGTGCCAGCAGTTCCTACAGGGAATATTCAGGAGAGACCCAGTACTTC | CASSSYREYSGETQYF
TRBJ1-5 | NA | TRBV2 | NA | 13 | TGTGCCAGCGAGGAGGATAGCAATCAGCCCCAGCATTTT | CASEEDSNQPQHF
TRBJ1-1 | NA | TRBV7-6 | NA | 15 | TGTGCCAGCAGCTTGGCCGGGACAACGAACACTGAAGCTTTCTTT | CASSLAGTTNTEAFF
TRBJ2-7 | TRBD2 | TRBV2 | NA | 16 | TGTGCCAGCAGTGCGCCGGGACTAGCGGGAGGGGGCGAGCAGTACTTC | CASSAPGLAGGGEQYF
TRBJ1-2 | NA | TRBV7-8 | NA | 13 | TGTGCCAGCAGCACCCGGGCGGGGAATGGCTACACCTTC | CASSTRAGNGYTF
TRBJ2-1 | TRBD1 | TRBV18 | NA | 15 | TGTGCCAGCTCACCAACAGGGGGCATAACAAATGAGCAGTTCTTC | CASSPTGGITNEQFF
TRBJ2-1 | TRBD2 | TRBV2 | NA | 15 | TGTGCCAGCACCCCGGGACTAGCGGTCCACAATGAGCAGTTCTTC | CASTPGLAVHNEQFF
TRBJ2-1 | NA | TRBV9 | NA | 13 | TGTGCCAGCAGCGCCTTCAGGGTGAATGAGCAGTTCTTC | CASSAFRVNEQFF
TRBJ1-2 | NA | TRBV15 | NA | 15 | TGTGCCACCAGCAGAGATCGAGGGTTGAACTATGGCTACACCTTC | CATSRDRGLNYGYTF
TRBJ1-3 | TRBD1 | TRBV7-2 | NA | 15 | TGTGCCAGCAGCCCGACAGGGTCCTCTGGAAACACCATATATTTT | CASSPTGSSGNTIYF
TRBJ2-4 | TRBD2 | TRBV5-4 | NA | 18 | TGTGCCAGCAGCAATGGGGCGGGGGGGACTCTAGCCAAAAACATTCAGTACTTC | CASSNGAGGTLAKNIQYF
TRBJ2-7 | TRBD2 | TRBV7-8 | once | 16 | TGTGCCAGCAGCTTATGGGGTAGCGGGGGGACCTACGAGCAGTACTTC | CASSLWGSGGTYEQYF
TRBJ1-1 | NA | TRBV21-1 | few | 20 | TGTGCCAGCAGCAAAGAACAGGGGAGAATAAGGTGTGTACGGAACACTGAAGCTTTCTTT | CASSKEQGRIRCVRNTEAFF
TRBJ2-7 | NA | TRBV7-8 | NA | 15 | TGTGCCAGCAGCTTAGTGACCGGGACAACCTACGAGCAGTACTTC | CASSLVTGTTYEQYF
TRBJ2-1 | TRBD2 | TRBV4-1 | NA | 20 | TGCGCCAGCAGCCAATGGCAGCCTGGGACTAGCGGGGGGGCCGGGAATGAGCAGTTCTTC | CASSQWQPGTSGGAGNEQFF
TRBJ1-2 | TRBD1 | TRBV29-1 | few | 12 | TGCAGCGTCGGACAGGAACCTCATGGCTACACCTTC | CSVGQEPHGYTF
TRBJ1-3 | NA | TRBV9 | NA | 18 | TGTGCCAGCAGCGTTGCCTCGGGACAAGCCATCTCTGGAAACACCATATATTTT | CASSVASGQAISGNTIYF
TRBJ1-2 | TRBD1 | TRBV28 | NA | 14 | TGTGCCAGCAGTTCACAGGGGCCGGCGGGTGGCTACACCTTC | CASSSQGPAGGYTF
TRBJ1-4 | TRBD1 | TRBV30 | NA | 19 | TGTGCCTGGAGTGAGGTTGGGGACAGGGGGGGTGCAACTAATGAAAAACTGTTTTTT | CAWSEVGDRGGATNEKLFF
TRBJ2-7 | NA | TRBV19 | NA | 15 | TGTGCCAGTAGACAAACGGATGGGAGCTCCTACGAGCAGTACTTC | CASRQTDGSSYEQYF
TRBJ1-4 | NA | TRBV18 | NA | 13 | TGTGCCAGCTCACCACAACAGGATGAAAAACTGTTTTTT | CASSPQQDEKLFF
TRBJ2-6 | NA | TRBV19 | NA | 15 | TGTGCCAGTAGAAGACAGGCATATGGGGCCAACGTCCTGACTTTC | CASRRQAYGANVLTF
TRBJ1-1 | TRBD1 | TRBV7-9 | NA | 15 | TGTGCCAGCAGCTTTGGGGACAGGGTGGGTGTTGAAGCTTTCTTT | CASSFGDRVGVEAFF
TRBJ1-2 | TRBD1 | TRBV7-2 | NA | 14 | TGTGCCAGCAGCTTAGCGCAGGGGGCGCGGGGCTACACCTTC | CASSLAQGARGYTF
TRBJ2-7 | NA | TRBV4-1 | NA | 15 | TGCGCCAGCAGCCAAGTGGAGGGTGGGGCCTACGAGCAGTACTTC | CASSQVEGGAYEQYF
TRBJ2-7 | NA | TRBV11-2 | NA | 14 | TGTGCCAGCAGCTTAACCGGACAGTTCAACGAGCAGTACTTC | CASSLTGQFNEQYF
TRBJ2-1 | TRBD2 | TRBV5-5 | NA | 18 | TGTGCCAGCAGCCAAGCCTTAGGCCGGGGGGGCGGATCGGGTGAGCAGTTCTTC | CASSQALGRGGGSGEQFF
TRBJ2-5 | NA | TRBV14 | NA | 18 | TGTGCCAGCAGCCAAGATAGCGGTGGGGGTCCTTGGGGAGAGACCCAGTACTTC | CASSQDSGGGPWGETQYF
TRBJ1-5 | TRBD1 | TRBV7-2 | NA | 16 | TGTGCCAGCAGCTTAGCCCCGGGACAGACCAATCAGCCCCAGCATTTT | CASSLAPGQTNQPQHF
TRBJ2-3 | TRBD2 | TRBV3-1/TRBV3-2 | once | 15 | TGTGCCAGCAGCCCCGGGACTAGCGGGGTGGATACGCAGTATTTT | CASSPGTSGVDTQYF
TRBJ2-7 | TRBD1 | TRBV5-1 | NA | 15 | TGCGCCAGCAGCTTGGGGGGGACAGGGTTCTACGAGCAGTACTTC | CASSLGGTGFYEQYF